This T cell receptor (beta chain) was documented in a study of tumor-infiltrating lymphocytes in oesophageal squamous cell carcinoma. The V and J ends lost 5 bases and 0 bases respectively, with 8 bases between them. The CDR3 runs to 14 residues. Per germline, CDR1 SGHTA and CDR2 FQGNSA. A single record per CDR3 protein comes from TCRdb applying MiXCR to the PCR reads. The sample holds around 11,000 distinct CDR3 sequences, about 60% seen once. The V call is TRBV7-2, the J call TRBJ2-1, with D uncertain. The clonotype originates from a male donor with esophageal squamous cell carcinoma. The sequenced sample was esophageal tumor tissue. CDR3 in amino acids: CASSAVSSYNEQFF. The DNA for the CDR3 is TGTGCCAGCAGCGCGGTTAGCTCCTACAATGAGCAGTTCTTC.